One and the same sample provided the 18 T cell receptor beta chains below, sequenced in a study of CD8 T cells in ankylosing spondylitis. General observations from the study: Apparently characteristic of ankylosing spondylitis blood was a TCR beta motif (about 8 highly homologous variants).

These receptors are not linked to any known antigen. From the 5' RACE reads, TCRdb called clonotypes with MiXCR, one entry per CDR3 protein. The data contain hundreds of thousands of distinct CDR3 sequences, 12% of them singletons. The sequencing sample was made of blood, either unsorted or a sorted T cell fraction (not recorded which). These receptors all stem from a male donor with ankylosing spondylitis.

This sequence joins TRBV9 and TRBJ2-7; TRBD1 aligns across 7 bases. The germline gives CDR1 SGDLS, CDR2 YYNGEE. The CDR3 consists of 15 residues. V lost 0 bases, J lost 1 base, and 4 bases stayed unmatched. The CDR3 DNA reads as TGTGCCAGCAGCGTAGGCACAGGGGAGTCCTACGAGCAGTACTTC. As protein: CASSVGTGESYEQYF. Full variable domain (outside the CDR3, taken from reference TRBV9 and TRBJ2-7): DSGVTQTPKHLITATGQRVTLRCSPRSGDLSVYWYQQSLDQGLQFLIQYYNGEERAKGNILERFSAQQFPDLHSELNLSSLELGDSALYFCASSVGTGESYEQYFGPGTRLTVT.

The chain uses TRBV6-2 or TRBV6-3 and TRBJ2-7; D is possibly TRBD1 or TRBD2 (5 bases each). This CDR3 is built from 15 residues. CDR1 and CDR2 from the germline V gene are MNHEY and SVGEGT. Deletions cut 7 bases from V and 3 bases from J, with 19 bases between. The CDR3 sequence: CASTIRSSRGYEQYF. CDR3 nucleotides: TGTGCCAGCACCATACGGAGCTCGAGGGGCTACGAGCAGTACTTC.

This clonotype was detected many times. The chain couples TRBV2 to TRBJ2-7, with D possibly TRBD2 on 7 matching bases. The CDR3 extends over 13 amino acids. Trimming pared 7 bases from V and 6 bases from J, leaving 16 bases between. Per germline, CDR1 SNHLY and CDR2 FYNNEI. The CDR3 nucleotides are TGTGCCAGCAATGGGGTGGGGGGGCCCGAGCAGTACTTC. Translated, it gives CASNGVGGPEQYF.

This clonotype was picked up a small number of times. The chain couples TRBV9 to TRBJ2-7; D gene ambiguous. Germline V gene data show CDR1 as SGDLS and CDR2 as YYNGEE. The V end lost 0 bases, the J end lost 5 bases, and 15 bases lay between the germline ends. CDR3 length: 15 residues. The CDR3 loop reads CASSVGSVLDDEQYF. The CDR3 region has the DNA TGTGCCAGCAGCGTAGGCTCAGTTTTAGACGACGAGCAGTACTTC.

This clonotype showed up just a few times. This rearrangement joins TRBV5-1 to TRBJ2-6, with 8 bases identical to TRBD1. In germline, CDR1 is SGHRS, CDR2 YFSETQ. Trimming took 1 base from V and 9 from J; bases not matched to a gene: 6. The CDR3 spans 15 residues. The CDR3 region has the DNA TGCGCCAGCAGCTTGAGTGCAGGGGGCAACAACGTCCTGACTTTC. Encoded protein: CASSLSAGGNNVLTF.

This clonotype was seen only a few times. The gene calls are TRBV5-1 and TRBJ1-1, with D hard to call. Germline V gives CDR1 SGHRS, CDR2 YFSETQ. V was shortened by 3 bases and J by 2 bases, with 20 bases between the two germline ends. This CDR3 is 17 amino acids long. CDR3 DNA sequence: TGCGCCAGCAGCTCCGGCTCCCGTGGACCGGTCAACACTGAAGCTTTCTTT. This codes for CASSSGSRGPVNTEAFF.

A few counts support this clonotype. The chain carries TRBV5-1 and TRBJ2-1; D remains ambiguous. The germline V gene has CDR1 SGHRS and CDR2 YFSETQ. CDR3 length: 15 amino acids. V lost 4 bases to trimming and J lost 0 bases, with 11 bases between them. The CDR3 nucleotides are TGCGCCAGCAGCCAAGGGTCGAGCTCCTACAATGAGCAGTTCTTC. Translation gives CASSQGSSSYNEQFF.

This chain uses TRBV20-1 with TRBJ2-1; D gene uncertain. CDR1 is DFQATT, CDR2 SNEGSKA, per germline (reference sequence). Trimming cost V 3 bases and J 12 bases, with 18 bases left between them. CDR3 length: 13 residues. CDR3 DNA sequence: TGCAGTGCTAGTCGGACCACCGCCGAAGGGCAGTTCTTC. Translated, it gives CSASRTTAEGQFF.

The CDR3 region is CASSLNQGANEKLFF. The CDR3 DNA reads TGTGCCAGCAGTTTAAACCAGGGGGCTAATGAAAAACTGTTTTTT. The chain links TRBV12-3 or TRBV12-4 to TRBJ1-4; 7 nucleotides line up with TRBD1. The CDR3 loop spans 15 amino acids. Trimming at V came to 2 bases and at J to 3 bases, leaving 3 bases not matched to a gene.

The chain joins TRBV20-1 to TRBJ1-3; 7 bases match TRBD1. Looked up from germline, CDR1 is DFQATT and CDR2 is SNEGSKA (reference sequence). This CDR3 has 17 residues. The J segment lost 1 base and the V segment lost 2 bases, leaving 11 bases of the junction unmatched. The CDR3 loop is CSARSAGGLVSGNTIYF. The CDR3 DNA sequence: TGCAGTGCTAGATCGGCAGGGGGACTCGTTTCTGGAAACACCATATATTTT.

This clonotype has a handful of counts. CDR3 in DNA: TGTGCCAGCAGCGTTAAGGGAAGTAACACTGAAGCTTTCTTT. Encoded protein: CASSVKGSNTEAFF. The chain joins TRBV9 to TRBJ1-1, with D unclear. Trimming stripped 2 bases from V and 2 bases from J, with 10 bases between. The CDR3 loop spans 14 amino acids. CDR1 and CDR2 (germline): SGDLS, YYNGEE. The complete variable domain, with remaining parts taken from reference TRBV9 and TRBJ1-1, reads DSGVTQTPKHLITATGQRVTLRCSPRSGDLSVYWYQQSLDQGLQFLIQYYNGEERAKGNILERFSAQQFPDLHSELNLSSLELGDSALYFCASSVKGSNTEAFFGQGTRLTVV.

The genes are TRBV18 and TRBJ2-7; D remains unclear. V was cut by 6 bases and J by 6 bases, with 15 bases left in between. The CDR3 is 13 amino acids. CDR1 is KGHSH, CDR2 LQKENI, per germline. The CDR3 nucleotides read TGTGCCAGCTCCGAAGGGCCAGAACGCGAGCAGTACTTC. Protein product: CASSEGPEREQYF. Full variable domain (rest looked up from reference TRBV18 and TRBJ2-7): NAGVMQNPRHLVRRRGQEARLRCSPMKGHSHVYWYRQLPEEGLKFMVYLQKENIIDESGMPKERFSAEFPKEGPSILRIQQVVRGDSAAYFCASSEGPEREQYFGPGTRLTVT.

This clonotype was seen a handful of times. The V call is TRBV9, the J call TRBJ1-4; D is perhaps TRBD1 (6 bases). This CDR3 region has 13 residues. Trimming removed 4 bases from V and 7 bases from J, with 11 bases in between. Germline-derived CDR1 and CDR2 are SGDLS and YYNGEE. CDR3 residues: CASSRGGPEKLFF. The DNA for the CDR3 is TGTGCCAGCAGCCGCGGGGGGCCTGAAAAACTGTTTTTT.

This clonotype has just a few counts. A much larger clone lies a single base off, so this may be a read error. V gene TRBV2 combines with J gene TRBJ2-3; D is ambiguous. Germline V gene sequence: CDR1 SNHLY, CDR2 FYNNEI. The CDR3 has 12 amino acids. Trimming took off 8 bases at V and 0 bases at J, with 6 bases between the two ends. CDR3: CASATSTDTQYF. Written as DNA, the CDR3 is TGTGCCAGCGCGACTAGCACAGATACGCAGTATTTT.

The CDR3 is CASSDRGQENIQYF. Written as DNA, the CDR3 is TGCGCCAGCAGCGACCGCGGACAAGAAAACATTCAGTACTTC. The V and J genes are TRBV5-1 and TRBJ2-4, with a tentative D call TRBD1 (5 bases). Trimming removed 4 bases from V and 5 bases from J, with 13 bases in between. This CDR3 has 14 amino acids. CDR1 is SGHRS, CDR2 YFSETQ, per germline.

The J gene is TRBJ2-7, the V gene TRBV20-1; D gene ambiguous. Trimming took 8 bases from V and 3 from J, leaving 11 bases between them. Germline CDR1 and CDR2: DFQATT and SNEGSKA (reference sequence). This CDR3 contains 11 residues. The CDR3 here is CSPTSVYEQYF. The CDR3 DNA reads as TGCAGTCCCACGTCCGTCTACGAGCAGTACTTC.

The chain joins TRBV12-3 or TRBV12-4 to TRBJ2-5; TRBD1 might be the D (6 bases). Trimming took off 3 bases at V and 2 bases at J, with 10 bases between the two ends. The CDR3 runs to 14 residues. The CDR3 loop is CASSFMDRQETQYF. The CDR3, as DNA: TGTGCCAGCAGTTTTATGGACAGACAAGAGACCCAGTACTTC.

The chain recombines TRBV6-1 with TRBJ1-3; D is ambiguous. Germline lookup yields CDR1 MNHNS and CDR2 SASEGT. CDR3 length equals 14 residues. V lost 8 bases and J 0 bases, leaving 11 bases between the germline ends. The CDR3 nucleotides are TGTGCCAGCTTGGGTCGGTACTCTGGAAACACCATATATTTT. Encoded protein: CASLGRYSGNTIYF.